The T cell receptor (beta chain) under discussion was sequenced for a study of T cell responses to AZD1222 COVID-19 vaccine. CDR1 and CDR2 from the germline V gene are SGHVS and FNYEAQ. The CDR3 length is 14 residues. V lost 4 bases, J lost 10 bases, and 14 bases lay in between. Repertoires were generated with immunoSEQ multiplex PCR, while TCRdb's copy carries only in-frame clones and drops some. The profile shows roughly 100,000 clones, 90% of them singletons. The chain couples TRBV7-6 to TRBJ1-6; no definite D call. The sequences come from peripheral blood, collected 28 days after the second AZD1222 dose. The TCR originated in an adult who received the AZD1222 COVID-19 vaccine. The CDR3 DNA reads as TGTGCCAGCAGCTCTAGAGATGGTGGATCACCCCTCCACTTT. Protein sequence: CASSSRDGGSPLHF.